This T cell receptor beta chain emerged from a study of metastatic and nonmetastatic thyroid tumors. Study results and limitations: The reported finding was significantly higher TCR beta diversity in malignant thyroid tumors relative to benign nodules, in blood and tumor.

The CDR3 is 15 amino acids. V dropped 4 bases and J dropped 3 bases, with 13 bases sitting between them. Germline V CDR1 and CDR2: SGHRS, YFSETQ. Original processing notes: Construction of a distant-metastasis classifier for papillary thyroid cancer relied on CDR3 differences across clinicopathological groups. From the PCR reads, TCRdb re-called clones with MiXCR. What appears here as the V and J calls and clone size reflects TCRdb's work, not the paper's. The repertoire holds fewer than 20,000 clones, with around 25% as singletons. Concerning this clone itself: Its antigen is not identified.

Each patient came to thyroid surgery without any prior treatment (of any kind). This receptor was obtained from a female donor with papillary thyroid cancer or a benign thyroid nodule (not recorded which). Some clones in this sample may be carry-over from other donors' samples. The chain employs TRBV5-1 and TRBJ2-2; a possible D gene is TRBD1 (5 bases). Sequencing was done on a sample of tumor tissue. CDR3 sequence reads: CASSARVLDTGELFF. The CDR3 DNA reads TGCGCCAGCAGCGCCAGGGTCCTGGACACCGGGGAGCTGTTTTTT.